This T cell receptor beta chain came from a study of blood T cell repertoires in COVID-19. Clones were sequenced by immunoSEQ multiplex PCR, and TCRdb holds only the in-frame ones, with some missing. The data contain approximately 240,000 clones, 75% to 85% of them singletons. The CDR3 extends over 13 amino acids. Germline CDR1 reads SEHNR; CDR2 reads FQNEAQ (reference sequence). With 5 bases removed from V and 13 bases from J, the gap between germline ends came to 18 bases. The sample comprised peripheral blood. V is TRBV7-9 and J is TRBJ2-1; possibly TRBD1 for D (5 bases). This TCR was sampled from a human donor in a cohort sampled during active COVID-19. CDR3 sequence: CASSPPSTGSQFF. Here the CDR3 DNA reads TGTGCCAGCAGCCCCCCCTCTACAGGATCCCAGTTCTTC.